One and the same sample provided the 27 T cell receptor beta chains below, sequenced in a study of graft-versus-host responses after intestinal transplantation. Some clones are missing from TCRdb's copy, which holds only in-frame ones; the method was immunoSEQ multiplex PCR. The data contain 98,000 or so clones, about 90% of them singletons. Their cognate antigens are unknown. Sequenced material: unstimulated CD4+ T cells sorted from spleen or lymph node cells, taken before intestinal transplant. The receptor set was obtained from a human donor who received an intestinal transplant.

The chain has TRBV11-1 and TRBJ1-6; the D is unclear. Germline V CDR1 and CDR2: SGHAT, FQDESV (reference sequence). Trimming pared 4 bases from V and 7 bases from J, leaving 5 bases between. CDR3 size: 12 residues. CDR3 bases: TGTGCCAGCAGCTCGTGGAATTCACCCCTCCACTTT. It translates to CASSSWNSPLHF. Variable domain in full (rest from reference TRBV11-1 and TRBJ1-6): EAEVAQSPRYKITEKSQAVAFWCDPISGHATLYWYRQILGQGPELLVQFQDESVVDDSQLPKDRFSAERLKGVDSTLKIQPAELGDSAMYLCASSSWNSPLHFGNGTRLTVT.

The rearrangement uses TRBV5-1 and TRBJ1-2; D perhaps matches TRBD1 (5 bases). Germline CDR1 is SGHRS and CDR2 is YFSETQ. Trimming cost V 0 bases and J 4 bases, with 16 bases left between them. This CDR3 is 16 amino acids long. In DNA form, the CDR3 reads TGCGCCAGCAGCTTGGAGCTGCAGGGAGATTCCTATGGCTACACCTTC. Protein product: CASSLELQGDSYGYTF.

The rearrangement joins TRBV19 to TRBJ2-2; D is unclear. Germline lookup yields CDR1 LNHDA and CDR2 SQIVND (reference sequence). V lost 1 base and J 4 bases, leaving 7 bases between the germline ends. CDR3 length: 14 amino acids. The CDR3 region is CASSIGGGTGELFF. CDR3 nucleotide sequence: TGTGCCAGTAGTATAGGGGGTGGCACCGGGGAGCTGTTTTTT.

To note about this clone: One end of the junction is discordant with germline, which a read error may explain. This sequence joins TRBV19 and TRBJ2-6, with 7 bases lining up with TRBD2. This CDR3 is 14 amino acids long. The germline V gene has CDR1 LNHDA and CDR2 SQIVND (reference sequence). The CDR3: CASSTDGGVNVLTF. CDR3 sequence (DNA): TGTGCCAGTAGTACAGATGGGGGGGTCAACGTCCTGACTTTC.

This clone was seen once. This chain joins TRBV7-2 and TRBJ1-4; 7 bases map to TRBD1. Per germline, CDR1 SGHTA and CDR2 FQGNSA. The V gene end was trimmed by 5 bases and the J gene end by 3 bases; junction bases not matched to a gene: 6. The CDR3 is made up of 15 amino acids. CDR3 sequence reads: CASSQGGAANEKLFF. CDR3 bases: TGTGCCAGCAGCCAAGGGGGCGCCGCTAATGAAAAACTGTTTTTT.

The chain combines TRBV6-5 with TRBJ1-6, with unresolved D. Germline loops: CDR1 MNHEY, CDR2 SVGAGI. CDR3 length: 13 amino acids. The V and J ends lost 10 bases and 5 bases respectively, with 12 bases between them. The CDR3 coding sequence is TGTGCCACCAGGTTGGCAAATAATTCACCCCTCCACTTT. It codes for CATRLANNSPLHF.

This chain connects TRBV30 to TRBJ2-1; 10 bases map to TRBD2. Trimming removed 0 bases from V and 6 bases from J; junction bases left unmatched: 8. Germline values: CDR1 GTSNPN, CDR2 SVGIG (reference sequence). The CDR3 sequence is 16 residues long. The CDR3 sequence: CAWSVWASGRLNEQFF. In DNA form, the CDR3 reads TGTGCCTGGAGTGTATGGGCTAGCGGGAGACTCAATGAGCAGTTCTTC.

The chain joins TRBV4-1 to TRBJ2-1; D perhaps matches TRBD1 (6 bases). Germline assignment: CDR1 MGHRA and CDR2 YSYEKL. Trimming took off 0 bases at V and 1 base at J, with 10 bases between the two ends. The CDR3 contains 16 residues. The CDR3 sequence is CASSQDGRGSYNEQFF. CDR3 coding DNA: TGCGCCAGCAGCCAAGATGGCAGGGGTTCCTACAATGAGCAGTTCTTC.

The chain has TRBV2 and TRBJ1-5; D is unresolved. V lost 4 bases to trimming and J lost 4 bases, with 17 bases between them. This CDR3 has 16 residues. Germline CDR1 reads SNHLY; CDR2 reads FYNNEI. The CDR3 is CASSVGPSKWNQPQHF. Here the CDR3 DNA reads TGTGCCAGCAGTGTAGGTCCCTCGAAGTGGAATCAGCCCCAGCATTTT.

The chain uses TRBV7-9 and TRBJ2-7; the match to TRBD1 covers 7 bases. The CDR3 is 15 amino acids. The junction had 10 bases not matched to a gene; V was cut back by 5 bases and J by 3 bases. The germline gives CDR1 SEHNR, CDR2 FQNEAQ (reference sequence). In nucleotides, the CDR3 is TGTGCCAGCAGCCCCTTTGACAGGGCTCTCTACGAGCAGTACTTC. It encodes CASSPFDRALYEQYF.

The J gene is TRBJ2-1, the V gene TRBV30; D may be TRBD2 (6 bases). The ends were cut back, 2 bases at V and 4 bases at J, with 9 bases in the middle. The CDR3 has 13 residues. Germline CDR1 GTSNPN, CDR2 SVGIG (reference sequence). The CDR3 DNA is TGTGCCTGGAGTCCCGGGGGATACAATGAGCAGTTCTTC. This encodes CAWSPGGYNEQFF.

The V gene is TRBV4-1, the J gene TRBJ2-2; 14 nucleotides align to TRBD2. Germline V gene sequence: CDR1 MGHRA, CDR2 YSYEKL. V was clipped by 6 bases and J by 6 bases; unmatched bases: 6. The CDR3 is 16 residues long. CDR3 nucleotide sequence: TGCGCCAGCAGACCGGGACTAGCGGGGGTACCCGGGGAGCTGTTTTTT. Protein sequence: CASRPGLAGVPGELFF.

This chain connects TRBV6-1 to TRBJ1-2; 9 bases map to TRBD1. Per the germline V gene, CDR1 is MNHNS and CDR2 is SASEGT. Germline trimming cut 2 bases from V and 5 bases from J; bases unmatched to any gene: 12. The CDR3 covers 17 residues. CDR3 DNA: TGTGCCAGCAGTGAATATACCGGGACAGGGTCGTCTTATGGCTACACCTTC. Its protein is CASSEYTGTGSSYGYTF.

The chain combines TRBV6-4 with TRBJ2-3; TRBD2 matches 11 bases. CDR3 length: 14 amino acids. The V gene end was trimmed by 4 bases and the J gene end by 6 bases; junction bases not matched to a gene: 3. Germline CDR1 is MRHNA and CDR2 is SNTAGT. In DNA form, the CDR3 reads TGTGCCAGCAGTGCTAGCGGGAGGAGGGATACGCAGTATTTT. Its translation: CASSASGRRDTQYF.

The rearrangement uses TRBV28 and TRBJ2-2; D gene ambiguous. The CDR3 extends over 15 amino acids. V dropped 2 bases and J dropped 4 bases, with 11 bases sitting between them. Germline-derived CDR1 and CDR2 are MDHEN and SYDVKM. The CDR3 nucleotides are TGTGCCAGCAGTTTAGGCTATCAGTCCACCGGGGAGCTGTTTTTT. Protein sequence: CASSLGYQSTGELFF.

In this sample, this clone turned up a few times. The CDR3 loop reads CASSERFGANEKLFF. The CDR3 bases are TGTGCCAGCAGTGAACGATTTGGGGCTAATGAAAAACTGTTTTTT. The V call is TRBV6-1, the J call TRBJ1-4; unclear D gene. V was cut by 2 bases and J by 3 bases, with 10 bases left in between. CDR1 is MNHNS, CDR2 SASEGT, per germline. CDR3 length equals 15 residues.

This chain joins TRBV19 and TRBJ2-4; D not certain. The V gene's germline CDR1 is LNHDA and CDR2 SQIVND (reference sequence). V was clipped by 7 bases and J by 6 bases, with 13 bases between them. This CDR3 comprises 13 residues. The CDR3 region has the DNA TGTGCCAGTACCGCCACCTCGGGAAACATTCAGTACTTC. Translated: CASTATSGNIQYF.

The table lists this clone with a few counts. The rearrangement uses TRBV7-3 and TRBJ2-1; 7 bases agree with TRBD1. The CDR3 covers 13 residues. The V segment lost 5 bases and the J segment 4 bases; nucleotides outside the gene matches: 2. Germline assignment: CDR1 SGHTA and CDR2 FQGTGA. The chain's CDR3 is CASSRDRYNEQFF. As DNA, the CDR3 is TGTGCCAGCAGCCGGGACAGATACAATGAGCAGTTCTTC.

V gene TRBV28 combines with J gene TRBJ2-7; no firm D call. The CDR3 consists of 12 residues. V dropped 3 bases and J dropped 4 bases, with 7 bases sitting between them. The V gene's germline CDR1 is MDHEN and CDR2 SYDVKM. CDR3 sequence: CASSLTVYEQYF. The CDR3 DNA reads TGTGCCAGCAGTTTGACCGTATACGAGCAGTACTTC.

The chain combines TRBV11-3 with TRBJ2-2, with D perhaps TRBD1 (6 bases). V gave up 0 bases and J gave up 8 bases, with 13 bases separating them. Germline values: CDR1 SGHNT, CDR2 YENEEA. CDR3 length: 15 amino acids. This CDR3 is CASSLEGGETGELFF. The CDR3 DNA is TGTGCCAGCAGCTTAGAAGGGGGAGAGACGGGGGAGCTGTTTTTT.

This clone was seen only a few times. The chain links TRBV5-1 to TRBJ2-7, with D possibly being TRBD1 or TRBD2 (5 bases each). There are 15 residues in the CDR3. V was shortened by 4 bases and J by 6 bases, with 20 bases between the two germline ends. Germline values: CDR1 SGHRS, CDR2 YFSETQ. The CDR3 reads CASSQDAAGASEQYF. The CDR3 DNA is TGCGCCAGCAGCCAGGACGCGGCCGGGGCTTCCGAGCAGTACTTC.

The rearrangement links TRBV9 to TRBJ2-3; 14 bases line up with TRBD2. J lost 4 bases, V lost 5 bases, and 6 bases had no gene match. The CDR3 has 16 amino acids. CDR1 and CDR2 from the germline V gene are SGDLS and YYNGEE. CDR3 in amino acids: CASRTGLAGGPDTQYF. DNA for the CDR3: TGTGCCAGCAGGACTGGACTAGCGGGGGGACCAGATACGCAGTATTTT.

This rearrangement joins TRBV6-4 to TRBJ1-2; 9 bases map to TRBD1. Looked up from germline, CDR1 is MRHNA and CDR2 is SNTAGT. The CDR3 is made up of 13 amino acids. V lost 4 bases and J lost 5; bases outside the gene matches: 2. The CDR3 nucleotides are TGTGCCAGCAGTGCCGGGACAGGGTATGGCTACACCTTC. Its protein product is CASSAGTGYGYTF.

The CDR3 sequence is CASRLTSGGADEQFF. CDR3 DNA: TGTGCCAGCAGGTTGACTAGCGGGGGGGCGGATGAGCAGTTCTTC. This chain uses TRBV5-4 with TRBJ2-1; 14 nucleotides match TRBD2. CDR3 size: 15 residues. CDR1 is SGHNT and CDR2 is YYREEE in the germline V gene (reference sequence). The trim removed 5 bases at V and 8 bases at J, leaving 6 bases unmatched.

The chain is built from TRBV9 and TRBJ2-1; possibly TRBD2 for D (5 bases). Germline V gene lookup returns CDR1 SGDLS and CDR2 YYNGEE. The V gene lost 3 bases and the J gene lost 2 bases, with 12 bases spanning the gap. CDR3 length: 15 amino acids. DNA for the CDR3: TGTGCCAGCAGCGCAGGCTCGCGGGCCTACAATGAGCAGTTCTTC. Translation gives CASSAGSRAYNEQFF.

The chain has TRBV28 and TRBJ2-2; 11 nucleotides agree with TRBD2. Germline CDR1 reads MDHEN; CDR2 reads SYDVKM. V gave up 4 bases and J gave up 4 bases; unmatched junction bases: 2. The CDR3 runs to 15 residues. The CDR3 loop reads CASSYSGRGTGELFF. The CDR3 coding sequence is TGTGCCAGCAGTTATAGCGGGAGGGGCACCGGGGAGCTGTTTTTT.

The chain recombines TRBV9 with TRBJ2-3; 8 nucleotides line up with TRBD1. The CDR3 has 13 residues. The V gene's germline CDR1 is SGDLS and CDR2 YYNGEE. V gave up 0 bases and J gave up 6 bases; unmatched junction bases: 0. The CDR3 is CASSVGQGDTQYF. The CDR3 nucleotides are TGTGCCAGCAGCGTAGGACAGGGGGATACGCAGTATTTT.